This T cell receptor beta chain was identified in a study of blood T cell repertoires in COVID-19 (dated by TCRdb to the early 2020s). In the study overall: Samples covering the acute and convalescent phases of COVID-19 were provided by collaborators in the United States, Italy and Spain. Where available, HLA class I and class II types were taken from metadata supplied by the sample provider and were not determined by assay-based typing. The material from the prospective study consisted of cDNA or gDNA derived from T cells, B-cell-depleted T cells, or PBMCs. The repertoires were released in a freely available public database intended as a resource for research on the immune response to SARS-CoV-2. A de-identified subject ID, COVID-19 status, age in years and sex were almost always included in the sample metadata. Subjects who had been exposed to COVID-19, were actively infected with it, or had recovered from it provided the deeply sampled blood TCRbeta repertoires that made up the dataset. Samples were obtained from the ongoing ImmuneRACE study (first 160 participants) and from 1,254 subjects provided by 6 global collaborators. Broad study findings and their caveats: Clinical and demographic metadata were provided uncurated, with the amount varying by source and participant.

Turning to this clone: No cognate antigen has been identified for it. No base-level quality is on record; no much larger clone is a single base apart.

TCRbeta CDR3 regions were amplified from genomic DNA using the immunoSEQ Assay, a bias-controlled multiplex PCR. Under the source paper's analysis protocol: Nucleated cell counts per sample were estimated from amplification of reference gene primers within the assay. To quantify the absolute abundance of each unique TCRbeta CDR3 rearrangement, sequence reads were collapsed and filtered. For each sample, productive Simpson clonality was calculated as the square root of Simpson's diversity index across productive rearrangements. Not all clones reach the TCRdb copy of this immuneACCESS table, which keeps in-frame sequences only. Checked studies attribute under half of the gap to unresolved V genes and leave the rest unexplained. V and J calls plus clone size are reproduced from that table; the DNA served to infer D and trimming. This sample comprises approximately 500,000 clones, about 88% of them detected only once. The top ten clonotypes cover around 0.95% of the sample.

One collaborating source in Seattle enrolled patients during active infection and followed them longitudinally through the course of disease. Collaborating institutions collected whole blood in K2EDTA tubes following their own protocols. For TCRbeta analysis, collaborator samples were shipped as frozen whole blood, as isolated PBMCs, or as DNA extracted from either sample type. The receptor was isolated from a man younger than 35 with COVID-19, enrolled during active disease. Input material: peripheral blood.

The CDR3 in this case is CASSLGQSYGYTF. The DNA is TGCGCCAGCAGCTTGGGACAGAGCTATGGCTACACCTTC. The chain links TRBV5-1 with TRBJ1-2; TRBD1 is a weak D gene call, 5 bases matching. Inclusive of the bounding cysteine and phenylalanine, the CDR3 is 13 residues long. The only DNA kept is the CDR3, 39 bases in frame from the first base. Taken from the germline V gene, the CDR1 and CDR2 loops are SGHRS and YFSETQ. Trimming takes 0 bases from V and 4 bases from J, and the germline ends sit 7 bases apart.